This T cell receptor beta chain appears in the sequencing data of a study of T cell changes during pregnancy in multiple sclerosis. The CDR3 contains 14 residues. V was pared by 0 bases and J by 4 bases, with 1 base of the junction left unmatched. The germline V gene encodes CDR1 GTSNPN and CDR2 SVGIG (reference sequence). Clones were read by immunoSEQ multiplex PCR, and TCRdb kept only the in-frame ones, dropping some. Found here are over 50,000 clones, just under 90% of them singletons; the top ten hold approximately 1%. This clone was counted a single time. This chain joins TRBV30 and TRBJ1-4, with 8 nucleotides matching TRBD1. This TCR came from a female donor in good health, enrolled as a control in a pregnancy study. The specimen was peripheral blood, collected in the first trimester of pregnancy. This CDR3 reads CAWSVGQGNEKLFF. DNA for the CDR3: TGTGCCTGGAGTGTCGGACAGGGTAATGAAAAACTGTTTTTT. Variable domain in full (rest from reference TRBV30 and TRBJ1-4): SQTIHQWPATLVQPVGSPLSLECTVEGTSNPNLYWYRQAAGRGLQLLFYSVGIGQISSEVPQNLSASRPQDRQFILSSKKLLLSDSGFYLCAWSVGQGNEKLFFGSGTQLSVL.